The rows below give T cell receptor beta chains drawn from one sample of a study of control samples from healthy donors and cancer patients. Profiled with immunoSEQ multiplex PCR; TCRdb holds only in-frame clones, not every one. Of under 40,000 clones listed, around 88% are singletons. Sequencing was performed on PBMCs. Receptors originate from a woman aged 55-70 years with lung cancer. CDR3s leave out the opening cysteine and the closing phenylalanine or tryptophan. Some rows have no size entry. The others give once, few or many, or a class for an expanded clone.

v_call clone_size cdr3_aa
TRBV5-7 once ASSLRVLDQPQH
TRBV30 - AWSVHQSAGSNQPQH
TRBV18 - ASSPPGLAGGGSSYEQY
TRBV2 - AGETGAYEQY
TRBV7-2 - ASSSSGAGGTGVQETQY
TRBV14 - ASSQDQAMNTEAF
TRBV5-6 - ASNQVSSYNEQF
TRBV25-1 - ASRPGTGGYT
TRBV5-4 - ASSLGGEGSGYT
TRBV18 - ASSPNAGADQPQH
TRBV11-2 - ASSLVSGSTEAF
TRBV30 - AWTGGVGEKLF
TRBV9 few ASSVEGHTRPDTQY
TRBV7-9 few ASSPDATLAF
TRBV7-3 - ASSSQGSGNSPLH
TRBV13 - ASSLETGQNEAPLH
TRBV6-5 - ASTSGTGNSYEQY
TRBV25-1 - ASSPTGGEIEKLF
TRBV9 once ASSDDTSGNTIY
TRBV6-5 - ASSYRDSSQRLF
TRBV19 - ASSIIAAASNQPQH
TRBV20-1 few SASTGGAGYGYT
TRBV7-2 - ASSPPGVIYGYT
TRBV5-4 - ASSLPNQPQH
TRBV7-3 few ASSPGQGNYGYT
TRBV6-2/TRBV6-3 - ASSYGALNTEAF
TRBV10-1 - ASSEFGGVSPQYNEQF
TRBV3-1/TRBV3-2 - ASSQESTLYNEQF
TRBV6-6 - ASSYRNSYNSPLH
TRBV7-9 - ASSYTASGNTIY
TRBV5-4 - ASSPEGDRKEKLF
TRBV9 - ASSVDPESYGYT
TRBV19 - ASSLQGRSDYEQY
TRBV2 - ASSPGLAGETQY
TRBV27 - ASSQPTGAVGNTEAF
TRBV7-2 - ASILYGGNTEAF
TRBV6-6 - ASSYPGVNNEQF
TRBV6-2/TRBV6-3 - ASSFRGTEAF
TRBV5-4 - ASSLVGAGGLNTGELF
TRBV6-5 - ASSYISTGGTEAF